The 2 T cell receptor beta chains below all came from one sample that was sequenced in a study of cytotoxic CD8 clonotypes in ibrutinib-treated CLL. Produced via immunoSEQ multiplex PCR; TCRdb's table is partial and in-frame only. The sample records 45,000 to 70,000 clones, around 60% being singletons. Sample: PBMCs, taken after 24 months of ibrutinib treatment. These receptors all come from a human donor with chronic lymphocytic leukemia.

The chain couples TRBV9 to TRBJ2-5; 10 nucleotides agree with TRBD2. V was pared by 7 bases and J by 6 bases, with 6 bases of the junction left unmatched. The CDR3 consists of 13 residues. Looked up from germline, CDR1 is SGDLS and CDR2 is YYNGEE. CDR3 sequence (DNA): TGTGCCAGCGGGGAGCGGGAGGGGAAGACCCAGTACTTC. It encodes CASGEREGKTQYF.

The chain combines TRBV27 with TRBJ2-1; D is unclear. Trimming removed 8 bases at V and 3 bases at J, with 5 bases between. The CDR3 is 11 amino acids. CDR1 is MNHEY, CDR2 SMNVEV, per germline (reference sequence). CDR3 amino acids: CASANYNEQFF. The CDR3 region has the DNA TGTGCCAGCGCGAACTACAATGAGCAGTTCTTC.